This TCR beta chain was profiled in a study of blood T cell repertoires in COVID-19. On the study more broadly: Samples came from the United States, Italy and Spain, spanning acute and convalescent COVID-19. PBMCs, B-cell-depleted T cells, or T cells provided the cDNA or gDNA that made up the material.

This clone is a singleton in its sample. This CDR3 is built from 16 residues. V lost 7 bases and J lost 1, with 19 bases in between. The germline CDR1 and CDR2 sequences are LNHDA and SQIVND (reference sequence). Authors' analysis steps: The assay estimated nucleated cells by amplifying reference gene primers. Profiling relied on immunoSEQ multiplex PCR, and the TCRdb table lists in-frame clones only, not all of them. The DNA gave D and trimming, while V, J and clone size come from that table. The table lists 200,000 to 300,000 clones, around 80% of them singletons. This TCR was sampled from a human donor in a cohort sampled during active COVID-19. The V call is TRBV19, the J call TRBJ1-1; TRBD1 might be the D (5 bases). The sequenced material came from peripheral blood. The CDR3 DNA sequence: TGTGCCAGTACTGGAGCTAATGCGGGGGGGAACACTGAAGCTTTCTTT. Amino acids: CASTGANAGGNTEAFF.